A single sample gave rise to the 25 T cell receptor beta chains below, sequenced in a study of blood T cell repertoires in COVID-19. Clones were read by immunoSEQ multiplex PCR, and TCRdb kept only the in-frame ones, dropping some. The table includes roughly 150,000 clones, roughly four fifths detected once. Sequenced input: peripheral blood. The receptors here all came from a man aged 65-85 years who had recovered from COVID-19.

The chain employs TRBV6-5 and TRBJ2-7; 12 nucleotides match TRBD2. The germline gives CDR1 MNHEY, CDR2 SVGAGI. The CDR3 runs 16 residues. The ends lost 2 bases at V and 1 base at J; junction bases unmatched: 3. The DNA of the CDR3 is TGTGCCAGCAGTTACCGAACTAGCGGGAGGTCCTACGAGCAGTACTTC. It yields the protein CASSYRTSGRSYEQYF.

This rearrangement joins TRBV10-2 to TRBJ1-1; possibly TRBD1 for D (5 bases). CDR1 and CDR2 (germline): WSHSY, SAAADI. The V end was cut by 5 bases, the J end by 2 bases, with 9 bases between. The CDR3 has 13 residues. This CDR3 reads CASSIQGNTEAFF. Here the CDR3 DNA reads TGCGCCAGCAGTATTCAGGGAAACACTGAAGCTTTCTTT.

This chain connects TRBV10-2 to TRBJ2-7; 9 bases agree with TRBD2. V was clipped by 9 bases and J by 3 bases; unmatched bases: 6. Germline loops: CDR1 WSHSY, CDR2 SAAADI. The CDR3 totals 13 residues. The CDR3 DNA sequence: TGCGCCAGTCGGGCGGGAGGGGGCTACGAGCAGTACTTC. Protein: CASRAGGGYEQYF.

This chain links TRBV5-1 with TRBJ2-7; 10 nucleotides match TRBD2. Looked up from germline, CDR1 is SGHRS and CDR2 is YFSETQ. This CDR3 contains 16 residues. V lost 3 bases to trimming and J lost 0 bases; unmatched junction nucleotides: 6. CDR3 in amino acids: CASSSDSGGSSYEQYF. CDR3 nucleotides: TGCGCCAGCAGCTCAGATAGCGGGGGGAGCTCCTACGAGCAGTACTTC.

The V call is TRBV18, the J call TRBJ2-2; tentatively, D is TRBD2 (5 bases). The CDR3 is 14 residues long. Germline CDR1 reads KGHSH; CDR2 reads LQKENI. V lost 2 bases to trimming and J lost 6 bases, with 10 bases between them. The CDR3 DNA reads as TGTGCCAGCTCACCAAGAGGAGCGGCCGGGGAGCTGTTTTTT. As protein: CASSPRGAAGELFF.

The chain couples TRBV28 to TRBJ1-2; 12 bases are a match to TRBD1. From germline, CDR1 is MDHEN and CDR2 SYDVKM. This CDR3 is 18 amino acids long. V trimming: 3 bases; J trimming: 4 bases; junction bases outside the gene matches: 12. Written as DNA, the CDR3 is TGTGCCAGCAGTTTGGCCGGGACAGGGGGCGCGATCGTCTATGGCTACACCTTC. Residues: CASSLAGTGGAIVYGYTF.

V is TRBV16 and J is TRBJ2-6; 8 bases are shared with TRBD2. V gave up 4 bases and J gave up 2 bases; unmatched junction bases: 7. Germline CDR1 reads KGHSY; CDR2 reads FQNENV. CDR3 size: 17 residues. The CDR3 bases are TGTGCCAGCAGCCCACCATCGGGGGGGGCTGGGGCCAACGTCCTGACTTTC. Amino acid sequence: CASSPPSGGAGANVLTF.

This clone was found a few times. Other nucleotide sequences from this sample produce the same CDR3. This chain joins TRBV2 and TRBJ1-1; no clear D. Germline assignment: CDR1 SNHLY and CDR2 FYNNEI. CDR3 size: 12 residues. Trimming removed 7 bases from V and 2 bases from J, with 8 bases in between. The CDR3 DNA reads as TGTGCCAGCACTCGAGTTAACACTGAAGCTTTCTTT. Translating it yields CASTRVNTEAFF.

For the CDR3, the DNA is TGTGCCAGCAGCCAAGAGGGCAACCCTAACTATGGCTACACCTTC. Its translation is CASSQEGNPNYGYTF. This sequence joins TRBV3-1 (or the pseudogene TRBV3-2) and TRBJ1-2; D uncertain. The V end was cut by 0 bases, the J end by 0 bases, with 8 bases between. The V gene's germline CDR1 is LGHDT and CDR2 YNNKEL (reference sequence). This CDR3 is built from 15 residues.

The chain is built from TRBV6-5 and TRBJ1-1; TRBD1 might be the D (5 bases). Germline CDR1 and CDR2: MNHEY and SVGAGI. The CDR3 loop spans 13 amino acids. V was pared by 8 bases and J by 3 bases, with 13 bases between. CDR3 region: CASSQGSHTEAFF. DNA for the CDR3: TGTGCCAGCTCCCAGGGTTCGCACACTGAAGCTTTCTTT.

This CDR3 reads CASSLRGSPYEQYF. The CDR3 DNA is TGTGCCAGCAGCTTAAGGGGGAGCCCCTACGAGCAGTACTTC. The chain has TRBV7-8 and TRBJ2-7, with D possibly being TRBD1 (6 bases). CDR1 is SGHVS and CDR2 is FQNEAQ in the germline V gene. Trimming took off 2 bases at V and 2 bases at J, with 10 bases between the two ends. CDR3 length: 14 residues.

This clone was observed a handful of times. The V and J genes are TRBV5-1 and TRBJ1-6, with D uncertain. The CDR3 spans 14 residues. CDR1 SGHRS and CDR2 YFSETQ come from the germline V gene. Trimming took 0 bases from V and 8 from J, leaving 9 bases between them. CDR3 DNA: TGCGCCAGCAGCTTGGGGAGGGTTGATTCACCCCTCCACTTT. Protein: CASSLGRVDSPLHF.

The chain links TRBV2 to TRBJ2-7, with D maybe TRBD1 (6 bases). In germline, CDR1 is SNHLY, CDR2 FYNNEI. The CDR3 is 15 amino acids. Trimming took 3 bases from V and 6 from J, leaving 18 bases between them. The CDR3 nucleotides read TGTGCCAGCAGTGACGACAGGTTCATGGGTAGCGAGCAGTACTTC. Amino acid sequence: CASSDDRFMGSEQYF. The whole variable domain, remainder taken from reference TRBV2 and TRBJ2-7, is EPEVTQTPSHQVTQMGQEVILRCVPISNHLYFYWYRQILGQKVEFLVSFYNNEISEKSEIFDDQFSVERPDGSNFTLKIRSTKLEDSAMYFCASSDDRFMGSEQYFGPGTRLTVT.

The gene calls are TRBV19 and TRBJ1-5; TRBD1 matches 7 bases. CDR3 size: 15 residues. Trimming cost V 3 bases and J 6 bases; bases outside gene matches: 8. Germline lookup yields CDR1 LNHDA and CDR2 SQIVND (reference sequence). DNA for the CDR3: TGTGCCAGTAGTATTAACAGGGGAGTCTTTCAGCCCCAGCATTTT. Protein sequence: CASSINRGVFQPQHF.

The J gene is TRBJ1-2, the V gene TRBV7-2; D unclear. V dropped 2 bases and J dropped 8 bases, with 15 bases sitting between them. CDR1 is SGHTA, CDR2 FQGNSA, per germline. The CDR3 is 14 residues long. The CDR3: CASSLIKSDPGYTF. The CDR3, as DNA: TGTGCCAGCAGCTTAATTAAATCAGATCCGGGCTACACCTTC. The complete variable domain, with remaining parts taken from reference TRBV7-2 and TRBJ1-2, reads GAGVSQSPSNKVTEKGKDVELRCDPISGHTALYWYRQSLGQGLEFLIYFQGNSAPDKSGLPSDRFSAERTGGSVSTLTIQRTQQEDSAVYLCASSLIKSDPGYTFGSGTRLTVV.

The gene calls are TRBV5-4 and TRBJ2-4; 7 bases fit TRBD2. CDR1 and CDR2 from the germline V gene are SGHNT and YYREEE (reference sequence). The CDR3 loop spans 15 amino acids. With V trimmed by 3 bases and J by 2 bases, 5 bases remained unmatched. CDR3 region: CASSSEGGPKNIQYF. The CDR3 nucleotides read TGTGCCAGCAGCTCTGAGGGAGGGCCCAAAAACATTCAGTACTTC.

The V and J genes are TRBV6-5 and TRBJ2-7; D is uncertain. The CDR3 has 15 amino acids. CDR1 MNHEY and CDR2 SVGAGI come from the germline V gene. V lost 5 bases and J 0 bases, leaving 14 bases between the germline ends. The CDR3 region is CASSPTSKPSYEQYF. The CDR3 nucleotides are TGTGCCAGCAGTCCAACTTCGAAGCCCTCCTACGAGCAGTACTTC.

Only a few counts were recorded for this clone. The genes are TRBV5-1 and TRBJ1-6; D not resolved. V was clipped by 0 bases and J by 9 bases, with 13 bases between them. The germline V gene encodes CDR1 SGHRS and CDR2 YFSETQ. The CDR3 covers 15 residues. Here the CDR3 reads CASSLAPARVSPLHF. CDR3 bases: TGCGCCAGCAGCTTGGCCCCAGCCCGGGTTTCACCCCTCCACTTT. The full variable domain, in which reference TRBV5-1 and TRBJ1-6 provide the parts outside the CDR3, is KAGVTQTPRYLIKTRGQQVTLSCSPISGHRSVSWYQQTPGQGLQFLFEYFSETQRNKGNFPGRFSGRQFSNSRSEMNVSTLELGDSALYLCASSLAPARVSPLHFGNGTRLTVT.

The CDR3 spells CASSHDNRGNNYGYTF. The CDR3 DNA is TGTGCCAGCAGCCACGACAACAGGGGGAATAACTATGGCTACACCTTC. V and J are TRBV3-1 (or the pseudogene TRBV3-2) and TRBJ1-2; 8 bases align to TRBD1. V lost 3 bases, J lost 1 base, and 7 bases stayed unmatched. Germline V gives CDR1 LGHDT, CDR2 YNNKEL (reference sequence). CDR3 length: 16 residues.

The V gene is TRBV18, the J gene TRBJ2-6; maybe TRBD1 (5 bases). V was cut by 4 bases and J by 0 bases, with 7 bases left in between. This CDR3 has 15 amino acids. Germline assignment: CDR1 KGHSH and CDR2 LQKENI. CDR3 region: CASSLDSSGANVLTF. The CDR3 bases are TGTGCCAGCTCACTCGACAGCTCTGGGGCCAACGTCCTGACTTTC. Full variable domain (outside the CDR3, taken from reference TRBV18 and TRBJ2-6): NAGVMQNPRHLVRRRGQEARLRCSPMKGHSHVYWYRQLPEEGLKFMVYLQKENIIDESGMPKERFSAEFPKEGPSILRIQQVVRGDSAAYFCASSLDSSGANVLTFGAGSRLTVL.

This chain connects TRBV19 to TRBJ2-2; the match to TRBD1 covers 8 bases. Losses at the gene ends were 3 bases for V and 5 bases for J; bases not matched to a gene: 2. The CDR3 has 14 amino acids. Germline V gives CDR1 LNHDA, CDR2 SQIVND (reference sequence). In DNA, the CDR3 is TGTGCCAGTAGTATGGGGGACAGGACCGGGGAGCTGTTTTTT. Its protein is CASSMGDRTGELFF.

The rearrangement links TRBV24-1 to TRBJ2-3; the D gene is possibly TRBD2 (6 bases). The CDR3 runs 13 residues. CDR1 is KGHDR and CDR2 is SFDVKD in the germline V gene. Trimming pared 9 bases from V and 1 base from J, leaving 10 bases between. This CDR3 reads CATGPGGTDTQYF. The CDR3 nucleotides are TGTGCCACCGGCCCGGGGGGCACAGATACGCAGTATTTT.

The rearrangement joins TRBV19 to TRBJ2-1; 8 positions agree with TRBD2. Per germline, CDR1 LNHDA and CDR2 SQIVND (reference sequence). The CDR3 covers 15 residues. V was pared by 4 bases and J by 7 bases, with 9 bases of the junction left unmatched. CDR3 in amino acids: CASSKIGTSGNEQFF. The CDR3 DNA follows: TGTGCCAGTAGTAAGATTGGGACTAGTGGTAATGAGCAGTTCTTC. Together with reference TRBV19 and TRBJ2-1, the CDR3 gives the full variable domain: DGGITQSPKYLFRKEGQNVTLSCEQNLNHDAMYWYRQDPGQGLRLIYYSQIVNDFQKGDIAEGYSVSREKKESFPLTVTSAQKNPTAFYLCASSKIGTSGNEQFFGPGTRLTVL.

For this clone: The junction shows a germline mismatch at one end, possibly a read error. The CDR3 region has the DNA TGTGCTAGCAGCAATCGACAGGGAATCACCGGGGAGCTGTTTTTT. It is translated as CASSNRQGITGELFF. The chain recombines TRBV7-7 with TRBJ2-2; 7 bases line up with TRBD1. Germline-derived CDR1 and CDR2 are SSHAT and FNYEAQ (reference sequence). The CDR3 has 15 residues. Filled out from reference TRBV7-7 and TRBJ2-2, the complete variable domain reads GAGVSQSPRYKVTKRGQDVTLRCDPISSHATLYWYQQALGQGPEFLTYFNYEAQPDKSGLPSDRFSAERPEGSISTLTIQRTEQRDSAMYRCASSNRQGITGELFFGEGSRLTVL.

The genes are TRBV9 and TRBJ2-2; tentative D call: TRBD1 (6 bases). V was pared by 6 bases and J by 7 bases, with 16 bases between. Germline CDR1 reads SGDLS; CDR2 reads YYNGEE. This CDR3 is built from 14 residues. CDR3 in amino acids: CASKGEARDGELFF. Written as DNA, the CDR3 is TGTGCCAGCAAGGGGGAAGCACGGGACGGGGAGCTGTTTTTT.